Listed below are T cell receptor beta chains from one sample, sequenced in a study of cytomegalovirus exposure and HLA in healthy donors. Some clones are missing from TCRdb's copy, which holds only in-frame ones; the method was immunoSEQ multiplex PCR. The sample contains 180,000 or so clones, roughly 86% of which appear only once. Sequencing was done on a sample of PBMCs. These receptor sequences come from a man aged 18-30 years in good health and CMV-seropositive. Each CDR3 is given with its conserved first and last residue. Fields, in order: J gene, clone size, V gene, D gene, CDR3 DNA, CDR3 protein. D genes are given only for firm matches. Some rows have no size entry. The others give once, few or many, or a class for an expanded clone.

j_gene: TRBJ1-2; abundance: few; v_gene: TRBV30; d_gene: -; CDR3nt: TGTGCCCGCAAGACAGATTCCGTATATGGCTACACCTTC; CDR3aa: CARKTDSVYGYTF
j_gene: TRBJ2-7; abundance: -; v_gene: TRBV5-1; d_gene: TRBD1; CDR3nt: TGCGCCAGCAGCTTGGGGGACAGGGATTTCCACGAGCAGTACTTC; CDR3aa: CASSLGDRDFHEQYF
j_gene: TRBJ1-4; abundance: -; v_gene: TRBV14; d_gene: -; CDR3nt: TGTGCCAGCAGCCATACGGACATTAACCCAACTAATGAAAAACTGTTTTTT; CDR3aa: CASSHTDINPTNEKLFF
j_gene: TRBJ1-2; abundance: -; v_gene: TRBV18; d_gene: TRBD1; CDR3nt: TGTGCCAGCTCACCCACCGACAGGGGGGATGGCTACACCTTC; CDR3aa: CASSPTDRGDGYTF
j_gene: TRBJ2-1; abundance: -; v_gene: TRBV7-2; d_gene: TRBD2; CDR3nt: TGTGCCAGCAGCTTAGGAGAGACAAGCGGGGCACCGCAGTTCTTC; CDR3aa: CASSLGETSGAPQFF
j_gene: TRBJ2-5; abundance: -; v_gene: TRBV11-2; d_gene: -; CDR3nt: TGTGCCAGCAGCTTATGGCCCGGACAGCAAGAGACCCAGTACTTC; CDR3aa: CASSLWPGQQETQYF
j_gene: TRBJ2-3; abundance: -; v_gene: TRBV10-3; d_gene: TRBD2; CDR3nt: TGTGCCATCAGTGAGGGGGGGCTAGCGGGATTCGCAGATACGCAGTATTTT; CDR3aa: CAISEGGLAGFADTQYF
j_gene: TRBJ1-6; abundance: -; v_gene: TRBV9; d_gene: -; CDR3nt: TGTGCCAGCAGCGTATCGGTGGGGAGTAATTCACCCCTCCACTTT; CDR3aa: CASSVSVGSNSPLHF
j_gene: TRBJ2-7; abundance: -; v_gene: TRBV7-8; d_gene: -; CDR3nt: TGTGCCAGCAGCTTTCAACCCTGGCGGGAGCAGTACTTC; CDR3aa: CASSFQPWREQYF
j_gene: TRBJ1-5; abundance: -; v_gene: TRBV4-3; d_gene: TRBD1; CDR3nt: TGCGCCAGCAGCCAAAACAGGGGTCCCAATCAGCCCCAGCATTTT; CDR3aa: CASSQNRGPNQPQHF
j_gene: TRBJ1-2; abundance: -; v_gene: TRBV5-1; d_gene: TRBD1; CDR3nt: TGCGCCAGCAGCGACCCGGGACAGGGGGTATACTATGGCTACACCTTC; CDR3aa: CASSDPGQGVYYGYTF
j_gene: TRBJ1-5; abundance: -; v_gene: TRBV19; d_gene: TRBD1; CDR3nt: TGTGCCAGTAGTATGGCTTATCGGGACAGGCATCAGCCCCAGCATTTT; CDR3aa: CASSMAYRDRHQPQHF
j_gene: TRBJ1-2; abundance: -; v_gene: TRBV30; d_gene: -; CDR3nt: TGTGCCTGGAGAGCTACAGGTTCCTATGGCTACACCTTC; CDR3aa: CAWRATGSYGYTF
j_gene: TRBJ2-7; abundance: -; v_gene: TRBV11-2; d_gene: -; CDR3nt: TGTGCCAGCAGCTTAGGACCGACAGGTACCTACGAGCAGTACTTC; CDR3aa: CASSLGPTGTYEQYF
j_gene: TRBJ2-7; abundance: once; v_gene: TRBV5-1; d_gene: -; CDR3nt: TGCGCCAGCAGCGGAGCAGCCTACGAGCAGTACTTC; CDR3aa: CASSGAAYEQYF
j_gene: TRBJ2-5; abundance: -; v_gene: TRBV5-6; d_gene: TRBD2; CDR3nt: TGTGCCAGCAGCTTGGGATCTAGCGGTCAAGAGACCCAGTACTTC; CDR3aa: CASSLGSSGQETQYF
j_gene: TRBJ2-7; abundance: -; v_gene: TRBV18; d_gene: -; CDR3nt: TGTGCCAGCTCACCACCGGGAACGGGAAGCTCCTACGAGCAGTACTTC; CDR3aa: CASSPPGTGSSYEQYF
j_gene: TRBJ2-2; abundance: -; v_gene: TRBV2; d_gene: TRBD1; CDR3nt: TGTGCCAGCAGCTCTCCCCCGGACAGGGGGCACACCGGGGAGCTGTTTTTT; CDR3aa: CASSSPPDRGHTGELFF
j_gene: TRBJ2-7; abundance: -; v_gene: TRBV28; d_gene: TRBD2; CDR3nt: TGTGCCAGCAGTTCGCCGGGACTAGCGGGGCGCTACGAGCAGTACTTC; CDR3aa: CASSSPGLAGRYEQYF
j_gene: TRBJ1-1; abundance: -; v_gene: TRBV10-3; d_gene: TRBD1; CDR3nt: TGTGCCATCAGGAATGGACAGGCGCATGAAGCTTTCTTT; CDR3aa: CAIRNGQAHEAFF
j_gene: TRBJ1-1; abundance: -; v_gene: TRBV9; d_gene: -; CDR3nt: TGTGCCAGCAGCATATTTGTGAACACTGAAGCTTTCTTT; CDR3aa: CASSIFVNTEAFF
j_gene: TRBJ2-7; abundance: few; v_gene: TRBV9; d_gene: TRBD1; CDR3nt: TGTGCCAGCAGCGTAGCAGGGACAGGCTCCTACGAGCAGTACTTC; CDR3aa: CASSVAGTGSYEQYF
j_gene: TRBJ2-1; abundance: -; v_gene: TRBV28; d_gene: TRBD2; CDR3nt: TGTGCCAGCAGTATCGGGACTAGCGGGAGCTGGAATGAGCAGTTCTTC; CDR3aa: CASSIGTSGSWNEQFF
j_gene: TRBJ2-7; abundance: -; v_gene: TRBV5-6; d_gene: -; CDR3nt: TGTGCCAGCAGCTTTGTAAGAGCCCCTGAGGGAGAGCAGTACTTC; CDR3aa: CASSFVRAPEGEQYF
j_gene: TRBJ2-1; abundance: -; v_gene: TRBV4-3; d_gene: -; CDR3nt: TGCGCCAGCAGTCCAATGCCAGGGGCTGAGCAGTTCTTC; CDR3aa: CASSPMPGAEQFF
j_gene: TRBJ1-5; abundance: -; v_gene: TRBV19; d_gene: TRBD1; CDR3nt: TGTGCCAGTAGTATGGACAGGGGGACAATCAGGGCCCAGCATTTT; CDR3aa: CASSMDRGTIRAQHF
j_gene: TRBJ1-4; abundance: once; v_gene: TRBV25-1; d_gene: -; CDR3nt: TGTGCCAGCAGTCGCGGGGTTTCTAATGAAAAACTGTTTTTT; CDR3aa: CASSRGVSNEKLFF
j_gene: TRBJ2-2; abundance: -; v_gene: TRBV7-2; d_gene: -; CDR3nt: TGTGCCAGCAGCTTCTCCCCAGGGGACACCGGGGAGCTGTTTTTT; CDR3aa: CASSFSPGDTGELFF
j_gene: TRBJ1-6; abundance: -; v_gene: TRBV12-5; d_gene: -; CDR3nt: TGTGCTAGTGGTTTGGTACTATCTGCGAGGGCTTCACCCCTCCACTTT; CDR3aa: CASGLVLSARASPLHF
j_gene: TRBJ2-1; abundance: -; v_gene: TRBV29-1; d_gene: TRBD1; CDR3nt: TGCAGCGTCCAACGTTGGACAGGCAACAATGAGCAGTTCTTC; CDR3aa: CSVQRWTGNNEQFF
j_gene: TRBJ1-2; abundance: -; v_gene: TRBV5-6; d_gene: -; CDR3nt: TGTGCCAGCAGCCCCCGGGACACCAACTATGGCTACACCTTC; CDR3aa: CASSPRDTNYGYTF
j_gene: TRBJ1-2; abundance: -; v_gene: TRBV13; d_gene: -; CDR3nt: TGTGCCAGCAGCTTACTTTCCTATGGCTACACCTTC; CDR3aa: CASSLLSYGYTF
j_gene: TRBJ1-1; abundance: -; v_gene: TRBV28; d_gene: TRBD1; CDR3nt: TGTGCCAGCCCTCCAACTTGGGACAGAAAGAACACTGAAGCTTTCTTT; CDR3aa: CASPPTWDRKNTEAFF
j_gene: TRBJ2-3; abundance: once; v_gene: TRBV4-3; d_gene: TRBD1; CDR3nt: TGCGCCAGCAGCTGGACAGGGGACACGCAGTATTTT; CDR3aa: CASSWTGDTQYF
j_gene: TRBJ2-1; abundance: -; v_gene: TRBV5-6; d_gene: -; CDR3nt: TGTGCCAGCAGCTTCAGGGGTGAGCAGTTCTTC; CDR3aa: CASSFRGEQFF
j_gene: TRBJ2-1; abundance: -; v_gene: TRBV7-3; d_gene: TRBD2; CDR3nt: TGTGCCAGCAGCCCCCAAGCGGGAGCGGAGCAGTTCTTC; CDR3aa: CASSPQAGAEQFF
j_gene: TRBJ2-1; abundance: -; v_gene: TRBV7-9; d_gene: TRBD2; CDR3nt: TGTGCCAGCAGCCCCCCTACTAGCGGGGTCAATGAGCAGTTCTTC; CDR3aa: CASSPPTSGVNEQFF
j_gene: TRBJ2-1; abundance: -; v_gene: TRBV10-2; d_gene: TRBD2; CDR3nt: TGCGCCAGCCCTCCGGGACTAGCGGACAATGAGCAGTTCTTC; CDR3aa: CASPPGLADNEQFF
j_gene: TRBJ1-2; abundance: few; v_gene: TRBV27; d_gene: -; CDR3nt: TGTGCCAGCAGTGGAGGGACTGGCGTCTATGGCTACACCTTC; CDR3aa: CASSGGTGVYGYTF
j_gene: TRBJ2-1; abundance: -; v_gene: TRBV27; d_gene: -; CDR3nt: TGTGCCAGCAGGAGGTTCGAAACATCAAGCGCAAGCTCCTACAATGAGCAGTTCTTC; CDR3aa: CASRRFETSSASSYNEQFF
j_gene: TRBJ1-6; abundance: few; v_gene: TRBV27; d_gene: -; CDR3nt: TGTGCCAGCAGCAACCAATCCGGAGGAGTGGGTTCACCCCTCCACTTT; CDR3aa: CASSNQSGGVGSPLHF
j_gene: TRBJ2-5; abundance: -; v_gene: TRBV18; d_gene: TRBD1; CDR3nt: TGTGCCAGCTCACCACAGAGACAGGGGCGGGAGACCCAGTACTTC; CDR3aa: CASSPQRQGRETQYF
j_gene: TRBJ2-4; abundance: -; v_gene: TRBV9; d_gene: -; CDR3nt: TGTGCCTTGGCTGGGGCGACCCTAGCCAAAAACATTCAGTACTTC; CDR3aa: CALAGATLAKNIQYF
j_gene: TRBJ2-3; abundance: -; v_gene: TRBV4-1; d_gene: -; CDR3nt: TGCGCCAGCAGCCCCGGGACTTCCACAGATACGCAGTATTTT; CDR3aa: CASSPGTSTDTQYF
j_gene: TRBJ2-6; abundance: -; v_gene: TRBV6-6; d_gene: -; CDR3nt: TGTGCCAGCAAAGTGCAGGGTGACGGGGCCAACGTCCTGACTTTC; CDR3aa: CASKVQGDGANVLTF
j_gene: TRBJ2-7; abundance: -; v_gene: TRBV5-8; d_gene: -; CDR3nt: TGTGCCAGCAGCCCAGATTTGGGGCTCGGGCAGTACTTC; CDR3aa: CASSPDLGLGQYF
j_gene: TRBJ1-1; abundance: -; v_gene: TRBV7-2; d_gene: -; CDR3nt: TGTGCCAGCAGCTTAGGGTGGGCCACTGAAGCTTTCTTT; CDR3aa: CASSLGWATEAFF
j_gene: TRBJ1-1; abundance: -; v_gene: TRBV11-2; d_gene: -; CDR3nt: TGTGCCAGCAGCTTAGGTACTACTGGCAGTGAGGCTTTCTTT; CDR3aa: CASSLGTTGSEAFF
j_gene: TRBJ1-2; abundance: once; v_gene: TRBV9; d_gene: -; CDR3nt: TGTGCCAGCAGCGTAGCTAACAGGGACTATGGCTACACCTTC; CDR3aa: CASSVANRDYGYTF
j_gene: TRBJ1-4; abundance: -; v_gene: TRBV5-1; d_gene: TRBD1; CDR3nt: TGCGCCAGCAGCTTAGGACAGGGGGCTGAAAAACTGTTTTTT; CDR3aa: CASSLGQGAEKLFF
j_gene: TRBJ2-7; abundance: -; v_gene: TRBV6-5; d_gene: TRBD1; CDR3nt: TGTGCCAGCAGTTACCGGGACAGTGGGTTGGAGCAGTACTTC; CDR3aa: CASSYRDSGLEQYF
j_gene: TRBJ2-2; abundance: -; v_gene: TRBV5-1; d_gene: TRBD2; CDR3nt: TGCGCCACCAGACTAGCGGGACATACCGGGGAGCTGTTTTTT; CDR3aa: CATRLAGHTGELFF
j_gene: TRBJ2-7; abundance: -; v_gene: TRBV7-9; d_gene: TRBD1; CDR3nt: TGTGCCAGCAGCTTGGGACAGGGCGGGTACGAGCAGTACTTC; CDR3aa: CASSLGQGGYEQYF
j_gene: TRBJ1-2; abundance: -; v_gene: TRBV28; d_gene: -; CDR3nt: TGTGCCAGCAGTCCCATCGGGAACTATGGCTACACCTTC; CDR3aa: CASSPIGNYGYTF
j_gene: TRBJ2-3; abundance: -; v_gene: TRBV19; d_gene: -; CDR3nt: TGTGCCAGTGGACAGTCCAAGGATACGCAGTATTTT; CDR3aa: CASGQSKDTQYF
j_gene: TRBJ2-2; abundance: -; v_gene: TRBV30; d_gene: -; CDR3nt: TGTGCCTGGATCGGGGGAGACACCGGGGAGCTGTTTTTT; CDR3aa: CAWIGGDTGELFF
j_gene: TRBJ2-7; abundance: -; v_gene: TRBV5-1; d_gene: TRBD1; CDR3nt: TGCGCCAGCAACCCCTCCGGGACAGGGGTCTACGAGCAGTACTTC; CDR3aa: CASNPSGTGVYEQYF
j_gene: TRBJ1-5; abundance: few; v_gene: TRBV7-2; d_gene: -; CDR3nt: TGTGCCAGCAGCCAATGGACAAATCAGCCCCAGCATTTT; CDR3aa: CASSQWTNQPQHF
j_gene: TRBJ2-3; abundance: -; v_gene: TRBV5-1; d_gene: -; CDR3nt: TGCGCCAGCAGCTCCGGACAGACGGCAGATACGCAGTATTTT; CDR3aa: CASSSGQTADTQYF
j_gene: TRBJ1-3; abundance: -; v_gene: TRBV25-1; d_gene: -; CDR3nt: TGTGCCAGCAGTGAATATCGGGGGACCTCTGGAAACACCATATATTTT; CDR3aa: CASSEYRGTSGNTIYF